One sample yielded the 13 T cell receptor beta chains listed below, sequenced in a study of blood T cell repertoires in COVID-19. Here immunoSEQ multiplex PCR was the method, and the copy in TCRdb shows in-frame clones only, minus some. The table lists 200,000 to 300,000 clones, roughly 79% of them singletons. Sequenced sample: peripheral blood. The receptors were gathered from an elderly woman with COVID-19, enrolled during active disease.

V gene TRBV29-1 combines with J gene TRBJ2-1, with D tentatively TRBD2 (6 bases). The germline V gene encodes CDR1 SQVTM and CDR2 ANQGSEA. The CDR3 has 16 residues. The V end was cut by 0 bases, the J end by 2 bases, with 14 bases between. The CDR3 region has the DNA TGCAGCGTTGAAGATCGGTGGAGGGGCCCCTACAATGAGCAGTTCTTC. Translating it yields CSVEDRWRGPYNEQFF.

The genes are TRBV10-1 and TRBJ1-1, with 7 bases identical to TRBD1. The CDR3 runs 14 residues. The germline gives CDR1 WNHNN, CDR2 SYGVQD (reference sequence). V trimming: 5 bases; J trimming: 1 base; junction bases outside the gene matches: 4. CDR3 DNA: TGCGCCAGCAGTCGCGGGACAGCGAACACTGAAGCTTTCTTT. It encodes CASSRGTANTEAFF.

This clone has only one observation. This chain uses TRBV7-2 with TRBJ1-2, with 10 bases matching TRBD1. The CDR3 covers 16 residues. With 2 bases clipped from V and 8 bases from J, the junction kept 11 bases outside the gene matches. Germline-derived CDR1 and CDR2 are SGHTA and FQGNSA. CDR3 in amino acids: CASSLLVPGQGNGYTF. The CDR3 DNA is TGTGCCAGCAGCTTACTCGTCCCGGGACAGGGGAACGGCTACACCTTC.

The chain carries TRBV30 and TRBJ1-2, with 9 bases that match TRBD1. The J segment lost 8 bases and the V segment lost 0 bases, leaving 7 bases of the junction unmatched. From germline, CDR1 is GTSNPN and CDR2 SVGIG (reference sequence). This CDR3 spans 14 amino acids. The CDR3 spells CAWSVPGTGRGYTF. The DNA of the CDR3 is TGTGCCTGGAGTGTACCCGGGACAGGGCGCGGCTACACCTTC. Looking up the rest from reference TRBV30 and TRBJ1-2 gives the full variable domain: SQTIHQWPATLVQPVGSPLSLECTVEGTSNPNLYWYRQAAGRGLQLLFYSVGIGQISSEVPQNLSASRPQDRQFILSSKKLLLSDSGFYLCAWSVPGTGRGYTFGSGTRLTVV.

The chain is built from TRBV7-2 and TRBJ1-4, with 9 bases aligning to TRBD1. Germline V gives CDR1 SGHTA, CDR2 FQGNSA. Unmatched junction bases numbered 2, after V lost 1 base and J lost 5 bases. This CDR3 contains 15 residues. The CDR3 protein is CASSLGDRENEKLFF. Here the CDR3 DNA reads TGTGCCAGCAGCTTAGGGGACAGGGAGAATGAAAAACTGTTTTTT.

This chain links TRBV19 with TRBJ2-3, with 7 bases lining up with TRBD2. Per germline, CDR1 LNHDA and CDR2 SQIVND (reference sequence). CDR3 size: 15 residues. The V segment lost 7 bases and the J segment 6 bases; nucleotides outside the gene matches: 13. CDR3 residues: CASTPPGLGDDTQYF. The DNA for the CDR3 is TGTGCCAGTACCCCACCCGGACTAGGCGATGATACGCAGTATTTT.

V and J are TRBV2 and TRBJ2-4; D is uncertain. Looked up from germline, CDR1 is SNHLY and CDR2 is FYNNEI. V gave up 1 base and J gave up 12 bases, with 7 bases separating them. This CDR3 comprises 11 residues. DNA of the CDR3: TGTGCCAGCAGTGAAGGCCTACCTCAGTACTTC. Translated: CASSEGLPQYF.

The chain is built from TRBV29-1 and TRBJ2-1; 8 bases line up with TRBD1. Germline loops: CDR1 SQVTM, CDR2 ANQGSEA. The CDR3 has 14 residues. Trimming removed 6 bases from V and 0 bases from J; junction bases left unmatched: 4. The CDR3 sequence: CSVQTGASYNEQFF. In nucleotides, the CDR3 is TGCAGCGTCCAGACAGGGGCCTCCTACAATGAGCAGTTCTTC.

This clone was counted between two and nine times. The junction differs from germline at one of its ends, possibly a read error. V gene TRBV10-1 combines with J gene TRBJ2-4; 11 nucleotides align to TRBD2. This CDR3 has 18 amino acids. Looked up from germline, CDR1 is WNHNN and CDR2 is SYGVQD (reference sequence). The CDR3 loop is CASTETSGIFVAKNIQYF. The DNA of the CDR3 is TGCGCCAGCACTGAGACTAGCGGGATATTCGTAGCCAAAAACATTCAGTACTTC.

The chain joins TRBV7-9 to TRBJ1-1; the D is unclear. The V gene's germline CDR1 is SEHNR and CDR2 FQNEAQ (reference sequence). CDR3 length equals 14 residues. Trimming removed 0 bases at V and 8 bases at J, with 13 bases between. This chain's CDR3 is CASSLAATVTEAFF. The CDR3, as DNA: TGTGCCAGCAGCTTAGCTGCGACTGTTACCGAAGCTTTCTTT.

The chain uses TRBV2 and TRBJ2-1, with 9 bases lining up with TRBD2. With 7 bases clipped from V and 8 bases from J, the junction kept 6 bases outside the gene matches. The CDR3 runs 13 residues. The germline CDR1 and CDR2 sequences are SNHLY and FYNNEI. CDR3: CASKLAGLYEQFF. The CDR3 region has the DNA TGTGCCAGCAAACTAGCGGGTCTCTATGAGCAGTTCTTC.

The rearrangement joins TRBV7-2 to TRBJ1-3; 8 nucleotides line up with TRBD1. Germline V gene data show CDR1 as SGHTA and CDR2 as FQGNSA. CDR3 length: 15 amino acids. V shed 5 bases, J shed 4 bases, and the junction held 7 bases outside the gene matches. The CDR3 coding sequence is TGTGCCAGCAGCACTCAACAGGGGGGCGGAAACACCATATATTTT. Its translation is CASSTQQGGGNTIYF.

This clone was seen only a few times. The chain couples TRBV5-8 to TRBJ1-5, with D perhaps matching TRBD1 (6 bases). Germline loops: CDR1 SGHTS, CDR2 YDEGEE. The CDR3 extends over 13 amino acids. Trimming took 4 bases from V and 7 from J, leaving 12 bases between them. The DNA for the CDR3 is TGTGCCAGCAGCACTCGACAGGACCAGCCCCAGCATTTT. Protein product: CASSTRQDQPQHF.